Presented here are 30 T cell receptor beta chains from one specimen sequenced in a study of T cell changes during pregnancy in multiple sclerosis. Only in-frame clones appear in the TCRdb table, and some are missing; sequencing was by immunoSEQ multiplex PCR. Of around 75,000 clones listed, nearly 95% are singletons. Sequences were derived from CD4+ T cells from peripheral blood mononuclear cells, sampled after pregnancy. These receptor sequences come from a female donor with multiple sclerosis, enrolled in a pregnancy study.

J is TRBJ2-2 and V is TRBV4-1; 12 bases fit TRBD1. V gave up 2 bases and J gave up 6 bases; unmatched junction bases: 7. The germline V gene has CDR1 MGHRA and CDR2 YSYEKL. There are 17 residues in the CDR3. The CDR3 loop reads CASSQHPGQGASGELFF. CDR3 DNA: TGCGCCAGCAGCCAACATCCGGGACAGGGGGCGTCCGGGGAGCTGTTTTTT.

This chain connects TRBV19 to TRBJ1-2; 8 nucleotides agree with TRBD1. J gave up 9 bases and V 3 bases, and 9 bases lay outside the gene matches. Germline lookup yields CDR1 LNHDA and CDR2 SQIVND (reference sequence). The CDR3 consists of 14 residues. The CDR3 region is CASSIRTGSVRYTF. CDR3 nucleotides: TGTGCCAGTAGTATCCGGACAGGGTCCGTTCGCTACACCTTC.

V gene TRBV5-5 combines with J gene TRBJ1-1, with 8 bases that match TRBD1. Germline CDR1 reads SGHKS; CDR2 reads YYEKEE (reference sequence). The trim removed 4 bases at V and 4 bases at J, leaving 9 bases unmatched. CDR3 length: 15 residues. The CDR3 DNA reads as TGTGCCAGCAGCCGGGAAGGACAGGGTGTCACTGAAGCTTTCTTT. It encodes CASSREGQGVTEAFF.

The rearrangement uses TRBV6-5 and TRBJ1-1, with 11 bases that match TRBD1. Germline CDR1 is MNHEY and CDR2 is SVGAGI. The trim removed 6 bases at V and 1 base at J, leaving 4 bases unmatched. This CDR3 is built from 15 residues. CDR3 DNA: TGTGCCAGCAGCCCCGGGACAGGGGGGAACACTGAAGCTTTCTTT. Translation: CASSPGTGGNTEAFF.

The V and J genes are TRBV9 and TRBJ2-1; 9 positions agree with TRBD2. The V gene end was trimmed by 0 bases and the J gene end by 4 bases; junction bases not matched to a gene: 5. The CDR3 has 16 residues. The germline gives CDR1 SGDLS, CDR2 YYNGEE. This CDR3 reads CASSVASLAGYNEQFF. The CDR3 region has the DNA TGTGCCAGCAGCGTAGCTTCGCTAGCGGGGTACAATGAGCAGTTCTTC.

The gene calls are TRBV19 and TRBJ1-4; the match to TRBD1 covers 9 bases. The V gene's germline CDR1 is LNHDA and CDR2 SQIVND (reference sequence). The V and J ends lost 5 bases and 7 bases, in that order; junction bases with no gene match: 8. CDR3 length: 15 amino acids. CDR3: CASSVSGTGPEKLFF. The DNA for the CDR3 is TGTGCCAGTAGTGTATCCGGGACAGGGCCTGAAAAACTGTTTTTT.

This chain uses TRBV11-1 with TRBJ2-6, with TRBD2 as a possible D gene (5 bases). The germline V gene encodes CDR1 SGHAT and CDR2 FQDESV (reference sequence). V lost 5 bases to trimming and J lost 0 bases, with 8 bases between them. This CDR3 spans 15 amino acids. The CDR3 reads CASSRGSSGANVLTF. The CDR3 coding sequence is TGTGCCAGCAGCAGAGGGAGCTCTGGGGCCAACGTCCTGACTTTC. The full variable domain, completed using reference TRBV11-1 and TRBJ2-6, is EAEVAQSPRYKITEKSQAVAFWCDPISGHATLYWYRQILGQGPELLVQFQDESVVDDSQLPKDRFSAERLKGVDSTLKIQPAELGDSAMYLCASSRGSSGANVLTFGAGSRLTVL.

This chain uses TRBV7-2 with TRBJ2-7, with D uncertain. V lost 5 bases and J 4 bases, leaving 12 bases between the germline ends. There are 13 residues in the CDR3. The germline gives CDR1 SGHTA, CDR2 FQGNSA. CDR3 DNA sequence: TGTGCCAGCAGCACCCAGGTGTGGTACGAGCAGTACTTC. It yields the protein CASSTQVWYEQYF.

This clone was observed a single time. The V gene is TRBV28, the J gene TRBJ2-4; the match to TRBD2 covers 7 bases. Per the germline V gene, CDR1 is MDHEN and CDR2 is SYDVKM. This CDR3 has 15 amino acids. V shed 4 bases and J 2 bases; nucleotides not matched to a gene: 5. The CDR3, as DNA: TGTGCCAGCAGTTCATTGGGAGGGTCCAAAAACATTCAGTACTTC. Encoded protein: CASSSLGGSKNIQYF.

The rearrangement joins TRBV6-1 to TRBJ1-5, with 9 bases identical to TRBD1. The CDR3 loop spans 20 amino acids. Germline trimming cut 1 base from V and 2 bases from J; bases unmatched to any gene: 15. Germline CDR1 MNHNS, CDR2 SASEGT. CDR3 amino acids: CASSEGAPGQGSWGNQPQHF. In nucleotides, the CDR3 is TGTGCCAGCAGTGAAGGGGCCCCGGGACAGGGTAGTTGGGGCAATCAGCCCCAGCATTTT.

The CDR3 reads CASSEAGAARPRDTQYF. The CDR3 region has the DNA TGTGCCAGCAGTGAAGCAGGTGCGGCCCGCCCGAGGGATACGCAGTATTTT. This chain connects TRBV6-1 to TRBJ2-3; D is undetermined. Per the germline V gene, CDR1 is MNHNS and CDR2 is SASEGT. The V end lost 0 bases, the J end lost 6 bases, and 19 bases lay between the germline ends. This CDR3 is built from 17 residues.

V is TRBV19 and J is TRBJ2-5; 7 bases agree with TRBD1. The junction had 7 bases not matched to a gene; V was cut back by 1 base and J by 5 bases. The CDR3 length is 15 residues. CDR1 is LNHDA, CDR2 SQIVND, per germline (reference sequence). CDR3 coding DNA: TGTGCCAGTAGTATAGTGAGGGGGCGCGGTGAGACCCAGTACTTC. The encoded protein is CASSIVRGRGETQYF.

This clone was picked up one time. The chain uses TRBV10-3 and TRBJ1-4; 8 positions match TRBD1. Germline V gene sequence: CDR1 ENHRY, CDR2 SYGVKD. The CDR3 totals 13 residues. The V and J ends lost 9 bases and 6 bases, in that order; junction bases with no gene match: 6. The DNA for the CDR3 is TGTGCCATACAGGGGGGTGCGGATGAAAAACTGTTTTTT. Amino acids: CAIQGGADEKLFF.

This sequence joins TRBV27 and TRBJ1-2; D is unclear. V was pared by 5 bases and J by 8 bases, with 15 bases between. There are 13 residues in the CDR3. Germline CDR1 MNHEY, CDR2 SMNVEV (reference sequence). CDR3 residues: CASSPTPLYGYTF. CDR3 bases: TGTGCCAGCAGTCCCACCCCCCTCTACGGCTACACCTTC.

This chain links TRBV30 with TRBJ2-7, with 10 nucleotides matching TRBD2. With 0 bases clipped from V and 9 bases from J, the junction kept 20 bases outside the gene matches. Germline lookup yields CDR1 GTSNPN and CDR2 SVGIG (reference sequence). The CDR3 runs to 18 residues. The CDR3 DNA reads TGTGCCTGGAGTGTCCCGGGCCCCAAGACTAGCGGGCTTGCCTGGCAGTACTTC. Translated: CAWSVPGPKTSGLAWQYF.

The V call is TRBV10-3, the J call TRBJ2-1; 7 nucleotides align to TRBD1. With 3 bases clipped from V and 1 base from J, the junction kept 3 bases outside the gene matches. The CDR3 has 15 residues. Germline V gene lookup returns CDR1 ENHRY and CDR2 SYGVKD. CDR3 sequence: CAISDPGGSYNEQFF. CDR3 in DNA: TGTGCCATCAGTGATCCAGGGGGATCCTACAATGAGCAGTTCTTC.

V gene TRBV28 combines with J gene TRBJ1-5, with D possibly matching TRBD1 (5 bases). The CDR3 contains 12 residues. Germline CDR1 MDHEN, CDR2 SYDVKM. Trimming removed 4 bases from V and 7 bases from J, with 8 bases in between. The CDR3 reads CASSWGRQPQHF. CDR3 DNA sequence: TGTGCCAGCAGTTGGGGCCGGCAGCCCCAGCATTTT. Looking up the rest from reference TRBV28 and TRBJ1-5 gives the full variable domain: DVKVTQSSRYLVKRTGEKVFLECVQDMDHENMFWYRQDPGLGLRLIYFSYDVKMKEKGDIPEGYSVSREKKERFSLILESASTNQTSMYLCASSWGRQPQHFGDGTRLSIL.

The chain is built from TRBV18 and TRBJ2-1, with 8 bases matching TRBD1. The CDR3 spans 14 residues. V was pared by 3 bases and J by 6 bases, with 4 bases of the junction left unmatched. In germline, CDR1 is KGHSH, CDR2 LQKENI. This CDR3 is CASSPWDRSNEQFF. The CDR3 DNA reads TGTGCCAGCTCACCCTGGGACAGGTCCAATGAGCAGTTCTTC.

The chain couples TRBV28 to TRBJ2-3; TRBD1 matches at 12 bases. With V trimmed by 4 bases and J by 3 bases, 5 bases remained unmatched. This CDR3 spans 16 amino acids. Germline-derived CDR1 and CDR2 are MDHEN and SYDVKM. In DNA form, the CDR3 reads TGTGCCAGCAGTTCGGGACAGGGGGCATGGACAGATACGCAGTATTTT. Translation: CASSSGQGAWTDTQYF.

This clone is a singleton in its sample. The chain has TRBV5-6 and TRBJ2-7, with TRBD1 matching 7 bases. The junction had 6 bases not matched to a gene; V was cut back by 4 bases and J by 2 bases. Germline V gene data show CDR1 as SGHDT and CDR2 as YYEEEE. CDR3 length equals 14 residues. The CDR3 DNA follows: TGTGCCAGCAGCCTACAGGGGAGAACCTACGAGCAGTACTTC. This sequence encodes CASSLQGRTYEQYF.

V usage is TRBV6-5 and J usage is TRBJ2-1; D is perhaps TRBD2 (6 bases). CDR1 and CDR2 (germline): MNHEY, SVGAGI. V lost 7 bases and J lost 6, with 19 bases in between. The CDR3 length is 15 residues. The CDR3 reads CASTPRDSGGNEQFF. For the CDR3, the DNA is TGTGCCAGCACCCCCCGGGACTCAGGCGGCAATGAGCAGTTCTTC.

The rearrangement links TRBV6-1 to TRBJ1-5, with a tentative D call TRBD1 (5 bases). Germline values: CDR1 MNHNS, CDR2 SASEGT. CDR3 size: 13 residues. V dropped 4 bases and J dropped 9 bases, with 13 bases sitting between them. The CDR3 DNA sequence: TGTGCCAGCAGTGGGACATCGGTGGGGCCCCAGCATTTT. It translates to CASSGTSVGPQHF.

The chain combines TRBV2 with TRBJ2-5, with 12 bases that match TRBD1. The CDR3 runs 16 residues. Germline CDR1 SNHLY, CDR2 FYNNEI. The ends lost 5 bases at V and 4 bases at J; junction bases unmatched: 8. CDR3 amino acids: CASSSSGTGGPETQYF. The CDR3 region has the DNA TGTGCCAGCAGTTCCTCCGGGACAGGGGGCCCAGAGACCCAGTACTTC.

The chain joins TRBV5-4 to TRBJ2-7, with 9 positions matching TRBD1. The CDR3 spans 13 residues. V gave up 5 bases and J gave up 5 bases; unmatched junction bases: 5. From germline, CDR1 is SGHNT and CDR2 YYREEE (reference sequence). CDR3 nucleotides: TGTGCCAGCAGAAAACAGGGGGCGGACGAGCAGTACTTC. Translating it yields CASRKQGADEQYF.

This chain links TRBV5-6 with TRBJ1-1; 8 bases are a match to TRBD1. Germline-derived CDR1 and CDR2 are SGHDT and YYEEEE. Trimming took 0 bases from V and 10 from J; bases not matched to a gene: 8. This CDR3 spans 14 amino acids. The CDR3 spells CASSLGTGWLRAFF. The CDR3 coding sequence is TGTGCCAGCAGCTTGGGGACAGGGTGGTTGCGAGCTTTCTTT. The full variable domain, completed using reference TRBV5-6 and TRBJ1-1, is DAGVTQSPTHLIKTRGQQVTLRCSPKSGHDTVSWYQQALGQGPQFIFQYYEEEERQRGNFPDRFSGHQFPNYSSELNVNALLLGDSALYLCASSLGTGWLRAFFGQGTRLTVV.

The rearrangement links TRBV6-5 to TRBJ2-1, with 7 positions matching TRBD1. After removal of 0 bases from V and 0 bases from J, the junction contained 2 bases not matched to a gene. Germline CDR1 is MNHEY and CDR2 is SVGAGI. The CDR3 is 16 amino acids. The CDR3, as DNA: TGTGCCAGCAGTTACTCGGGGGACAGCTCCTACAATGAGCAGTTCTTC. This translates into CASSYSGDSSYNEQFF.

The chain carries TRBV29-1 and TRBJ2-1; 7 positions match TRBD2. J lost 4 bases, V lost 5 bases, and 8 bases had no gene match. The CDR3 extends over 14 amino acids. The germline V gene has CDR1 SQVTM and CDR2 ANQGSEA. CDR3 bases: TGCAGCGTTCAGGAGGGAGGGAGGTACAATGAGCAGTTCTTC. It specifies CSVQEGGRYNEQFF.

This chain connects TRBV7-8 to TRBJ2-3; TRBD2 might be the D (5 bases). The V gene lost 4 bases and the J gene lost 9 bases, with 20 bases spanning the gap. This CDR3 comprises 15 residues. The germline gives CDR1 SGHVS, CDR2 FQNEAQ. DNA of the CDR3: TGTGCCAGCAGCTCCGAGCGGTCCTCCCAGGTCACGCAGTATTTT. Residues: CASSSERSSQVTQYF.

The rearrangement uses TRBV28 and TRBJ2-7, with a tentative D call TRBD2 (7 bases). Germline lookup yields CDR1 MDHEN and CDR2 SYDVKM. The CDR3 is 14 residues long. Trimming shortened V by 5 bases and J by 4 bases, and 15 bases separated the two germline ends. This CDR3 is CASSRRGGLYEQYF. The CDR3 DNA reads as TGTGCCAGCAGTAGGAGGGGGGGTTTGTACGAGCAGTACTTC.

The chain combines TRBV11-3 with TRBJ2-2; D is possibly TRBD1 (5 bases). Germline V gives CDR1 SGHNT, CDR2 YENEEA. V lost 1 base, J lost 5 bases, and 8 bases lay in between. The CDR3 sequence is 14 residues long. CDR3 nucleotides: TGTGCCAGCAGCTTAGGGACATTTACCGGGGAGCTGTTTTTT. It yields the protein CASSLGTFTGELFF.